This TCR beta chain appears in the sequencing data of a study of low-dose radiotherapy and immunotherapy resistance in tumors. Whole-study context: On an every-two-weeks schedule, patients received intravenous nivolumab 240 mg, along with ipilimumab 1 mg/kg every six weeks.

Time point described: after trial treatment. The treatment was: LDRT plus nivolumab, ipilimumab, low-dose cyclophosphamide and aspirin (RACIN trial). The germline CDR1 and CDR2 sequences are DFQATT and SNEGSKA (reference sequence). V dropped 8 bases and J dropped 8 bases, with 21 bases sitting between them. The CDR3 runs 13 residues. Covering alpha and beta chains, TRAV- and TRBV-specific primers were used for the first-strand cDNA. TCRs underwent roughly 20 PCR cycles of amplification with a constant-region primer and V-primer adapter. TCRdb re-analysed the reads in MiXCR, keeping a single row per CDR3 protein. The table has under 75,000 distinct CDR3 sequences, 20% to 25% seen once. Many counts were recorded for this clonotype.

The V gene is TRBV20-1, the J gene TRBJ1-2; D not certain. The sequence was collected from a male donor with prostate cancer. The specimen comprised PBMCs, sampled after low-dose radiotherapy plus immunotherapy. In DNA form, the CDR3 reads TGCAGTTGCACCTCTACCGTGTCCTACGGCTACACCTTC. As protein: CSCTSTVSYGYTF.